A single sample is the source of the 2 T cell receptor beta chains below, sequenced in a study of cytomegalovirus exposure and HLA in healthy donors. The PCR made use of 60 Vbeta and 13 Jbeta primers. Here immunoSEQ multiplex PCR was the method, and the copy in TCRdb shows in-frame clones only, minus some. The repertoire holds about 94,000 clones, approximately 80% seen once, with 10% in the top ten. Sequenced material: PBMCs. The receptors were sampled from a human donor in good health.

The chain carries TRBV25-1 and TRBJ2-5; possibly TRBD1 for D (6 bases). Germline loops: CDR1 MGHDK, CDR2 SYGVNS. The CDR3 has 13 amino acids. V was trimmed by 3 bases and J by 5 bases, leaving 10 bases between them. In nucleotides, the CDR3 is TGTGCCAGCAGTGACACAGGGAGCGAGACCCAGTACTTC. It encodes CASSDTGSETQYF.

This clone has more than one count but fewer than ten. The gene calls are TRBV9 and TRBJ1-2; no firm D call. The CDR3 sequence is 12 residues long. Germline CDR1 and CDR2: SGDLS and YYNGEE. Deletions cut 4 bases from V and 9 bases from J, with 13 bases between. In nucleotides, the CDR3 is TGTGCCAGCAGCCTACTAGGCCGGAGCTACACCTTC. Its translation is CASSLLGRSYTF.